What follows are 5 T cell receptor beta chains derived from one specimen sequenced in a study of blood T cell repertoires in COVID-19. Method: immunoSEQ multiplex PCR; TCRdb's copy keeps in-frame clones and lacks some. The table lists a few hundred thousand clones, around 88% of them singletons, with roughly 6.3% in the top ten. The specimen sequenced was PBMCs or T cells enriched from blood (not recorded which). The receptors come from a woman between 40 and 55 years old who had recovered from COVID-19.

This chain uses TRBV5-6 with TRBJ2-3, with a possible D match to TRBD2 (6 bases). Germline CDR1 SGHDT, CDR2 YYEEEE. The CDR3 is made up of 16 amino acids. V was cut by 7 bases and J by 1 base, with 19 bases left in between. CDR3 DNA sequence: TGTGCCAGCTTTCCCCGGCGGGCTAGCGGCACAGATACGCAGTATTTT. It is translated as CASFPRRASGTDTQYF.

The chain links TRBV7-3 to TRBJ1-1; D is undetermined. CDR1 and CDR2 (germline): SGHTA, FQGTGA. The CDR3 has 16 residues. V was cut by 1 base and J by 1 base, with 13 bases left in between. This chain's CDR3 is CASSLMRAQENTEAFF. As DNA, the CDR3 is TGTGCCAGCAGCTTAATGCGGGCCCAGGAGAACACTGAAGCTTTCTTT.

The J gene is TRBJ1-2, the V gene TRBV7-2; possible D gene TRBD1, 5 bases. There are 13 residues in the CDR3. Germline V gene data show CDR1 as SGHTA and CDR2 as FQGNSA. Trimming left V 1 base short and J 4 bases short, with 7 bases between. This CDR3 is CASSLVDSYGYTF. The CDR3 region has the DNA TGTGCCAGCAGCTTAGTCGACAGCTATGGCTACACCTTC.

The V and J genes are TRBV7-9 and TRBJ2-1; the D gene is possibly TRBD1 (6 bases). V lost 4 bases, J lost 7 bases, and 14 bases lay in between. Germline values: CDR1 SEHNR, CDR2 FQNEAQ (reference sequence). The CDR3 consists of 14 residues. The CDR3 nucleotides read TGTGCCAGCAGCTCAGGACCCGGACAGAATGAGCAGTTCTTC. Encoded protein: CASSSGPGQNEQFF.

CDR3 sequence reads: CASSLPGAGAHNEQFF. The CDR3 nucleotides are TGTGCCAGCAGTCTCCCTGGGGCGGGAGCCCACAATGAGCAGTTCTTC. This chain links TRBV5-4 with TRBJ2-1; 7 bases align to TRBD2. Germline CDR1 reads SGHNT; CDR2 reads YYREEE (reference sequence). The CDR3 totals 16 residues. V shed 5 bases, J shed 5 bases, and the junction held 13 bases outside the gene matches.